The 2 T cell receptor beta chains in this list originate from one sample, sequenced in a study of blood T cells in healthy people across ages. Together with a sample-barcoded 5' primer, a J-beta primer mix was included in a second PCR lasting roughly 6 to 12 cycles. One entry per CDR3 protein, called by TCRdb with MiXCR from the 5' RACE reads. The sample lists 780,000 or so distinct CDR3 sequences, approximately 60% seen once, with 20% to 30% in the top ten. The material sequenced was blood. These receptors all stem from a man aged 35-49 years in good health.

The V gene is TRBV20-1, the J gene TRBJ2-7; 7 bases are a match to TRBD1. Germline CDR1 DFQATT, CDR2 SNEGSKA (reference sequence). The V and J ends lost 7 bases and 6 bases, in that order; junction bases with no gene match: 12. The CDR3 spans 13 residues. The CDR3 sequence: CSVTEGADGEQYF. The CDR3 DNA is TGCAGTGTCACCGAGGGGGCAGACGGCGAGCAGTACTTC.

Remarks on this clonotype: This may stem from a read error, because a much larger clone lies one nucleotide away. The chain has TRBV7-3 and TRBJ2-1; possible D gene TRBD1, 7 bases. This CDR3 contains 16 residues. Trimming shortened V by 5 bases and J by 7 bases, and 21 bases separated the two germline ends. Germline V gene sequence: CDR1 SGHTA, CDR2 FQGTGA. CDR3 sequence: CASSEGQGGLDNEQFF. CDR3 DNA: TGTGCCAGCAGCGAAGGGCAGGGGGGCCTCGATAATGAGCAGTTCTTC.